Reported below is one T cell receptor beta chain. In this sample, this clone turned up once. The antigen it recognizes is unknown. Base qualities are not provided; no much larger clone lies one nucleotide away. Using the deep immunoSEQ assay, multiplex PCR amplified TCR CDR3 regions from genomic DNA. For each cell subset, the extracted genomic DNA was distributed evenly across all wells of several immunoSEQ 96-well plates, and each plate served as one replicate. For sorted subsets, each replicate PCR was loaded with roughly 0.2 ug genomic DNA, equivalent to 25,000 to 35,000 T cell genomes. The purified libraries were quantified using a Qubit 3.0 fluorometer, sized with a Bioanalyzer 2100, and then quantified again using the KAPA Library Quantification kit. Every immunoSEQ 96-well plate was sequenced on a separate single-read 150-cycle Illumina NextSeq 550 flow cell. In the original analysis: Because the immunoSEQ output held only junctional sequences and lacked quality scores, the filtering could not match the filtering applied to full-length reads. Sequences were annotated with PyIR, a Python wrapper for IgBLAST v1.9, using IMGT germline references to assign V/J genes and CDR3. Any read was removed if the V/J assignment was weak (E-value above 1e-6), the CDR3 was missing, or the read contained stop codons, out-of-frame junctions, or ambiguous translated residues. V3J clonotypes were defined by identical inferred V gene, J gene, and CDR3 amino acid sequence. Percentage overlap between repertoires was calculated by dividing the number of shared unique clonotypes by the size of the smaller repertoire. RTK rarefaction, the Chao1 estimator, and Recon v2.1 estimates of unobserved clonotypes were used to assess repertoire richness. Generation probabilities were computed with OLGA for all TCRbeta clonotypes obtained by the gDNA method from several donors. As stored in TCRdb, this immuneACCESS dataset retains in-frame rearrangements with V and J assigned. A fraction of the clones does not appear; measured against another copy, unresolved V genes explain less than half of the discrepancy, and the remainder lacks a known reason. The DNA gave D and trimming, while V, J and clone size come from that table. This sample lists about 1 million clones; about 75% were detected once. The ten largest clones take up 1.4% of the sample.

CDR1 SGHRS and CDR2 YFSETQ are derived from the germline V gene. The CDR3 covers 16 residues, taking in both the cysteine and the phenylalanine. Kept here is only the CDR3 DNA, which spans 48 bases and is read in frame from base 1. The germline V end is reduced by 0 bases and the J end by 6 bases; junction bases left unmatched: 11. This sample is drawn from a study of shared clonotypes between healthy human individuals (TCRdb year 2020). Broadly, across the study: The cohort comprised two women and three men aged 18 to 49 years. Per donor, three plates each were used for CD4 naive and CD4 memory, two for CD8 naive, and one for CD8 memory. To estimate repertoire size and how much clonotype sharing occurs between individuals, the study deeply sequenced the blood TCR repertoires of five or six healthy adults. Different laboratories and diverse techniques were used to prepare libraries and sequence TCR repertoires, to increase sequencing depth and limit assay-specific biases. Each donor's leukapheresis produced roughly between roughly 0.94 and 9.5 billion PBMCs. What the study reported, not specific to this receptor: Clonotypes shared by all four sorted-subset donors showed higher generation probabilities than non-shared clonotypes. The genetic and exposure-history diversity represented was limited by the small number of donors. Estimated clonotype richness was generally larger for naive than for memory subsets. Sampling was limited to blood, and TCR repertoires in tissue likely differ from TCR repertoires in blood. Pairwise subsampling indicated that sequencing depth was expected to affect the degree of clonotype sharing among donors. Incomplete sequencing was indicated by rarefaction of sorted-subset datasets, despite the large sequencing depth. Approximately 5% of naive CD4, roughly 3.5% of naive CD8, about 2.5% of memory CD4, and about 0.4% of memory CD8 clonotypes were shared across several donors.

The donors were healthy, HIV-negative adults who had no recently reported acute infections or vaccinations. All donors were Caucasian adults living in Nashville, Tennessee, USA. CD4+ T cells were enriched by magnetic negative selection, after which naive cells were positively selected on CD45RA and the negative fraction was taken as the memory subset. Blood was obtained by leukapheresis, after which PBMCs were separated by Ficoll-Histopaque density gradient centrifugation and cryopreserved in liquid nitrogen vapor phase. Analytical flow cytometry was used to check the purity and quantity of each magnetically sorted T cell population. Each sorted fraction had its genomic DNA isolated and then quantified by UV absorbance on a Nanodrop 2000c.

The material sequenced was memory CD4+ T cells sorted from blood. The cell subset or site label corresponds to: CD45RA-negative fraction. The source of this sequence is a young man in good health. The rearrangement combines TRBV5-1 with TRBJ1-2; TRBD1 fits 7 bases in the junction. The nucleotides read TGCGCCAGCAGCTTGGAGGGCTCAGGGACAGTCCATGGCTACACCTTC. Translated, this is CASSLEGSGTVHGYTF.